This TCR beta chain was retrieved from a study of blood T cell repertoires in COVID-19. Measured with immunoSEQ multiplex PCR; TCRdb has only the in-frame clones, and not every one. This table has about 250,000 clones, 65% to 90% appearing once. Participants were aged about 18 to 100 years from about two dozen US areas. Participant-given clinical history determined each cohort assignment. This clone was picked up one time. The trim removed 5 bases at V and 4 bases at J, leaving 11 bases unmatched. Germline loops: CDR1 SGHNT, CDR2 YENEEA. The CDR3 contains 16 residues. The clonotype originates from a man between 18 and 29 years old who had recovered from COVID-19. Sequences were obtained from PBMCs or T cells enriched from blood (not recorded which). This chain links TRBV11-3 with TRBJ2-7, with 10 bases fitting TRBD1. The CDR3 sequence: CASSTSRQGAGYEQYF. The CDR3 DNA reads as TGTGCCAGCAGCACCAGCCGACAGGGGGCCGGATACGAGCAGTACTTC.